One and the same sample provided the 18 T cell receptor beta chains below, sequenced in a study of blood T cell repertoires in COVID-19 (dated by TCRdb to the early 2020s). The library came from the immunoSEQ multiplex PCR assay. In TCRdb, the immuneACCESS table is reduced to in-frame sequences with V and J assigned. These tables do not hold every clone; where another copy was compared, an unresolved V gene accounts for under half, and the others remain unexplained. This sample gives some 250,000 clones in total; approximately 85% of them show up just once. Of the sample, about 0.74% is held by the ten largest clones. What was sequenced was peripheral blood. The origin of the receptors is a woman aged 25 to 39 with acute or convalescent COVID-19.

V and J are TRBV7-9 and TRBJ2-2; 8 nucleotides align to TRBD2. This CDR3 has 16 residues. Germline V gene sequence: CDR1 SEHNR, CDR2 FQNEAQ (reference sequence). Losses at the gene ends were 3 bases for V and 4 bases for J; bases not matched to a gene: 7. CDR3 bases: TGTGCCAGCAGCTTTCCAGCGGGGGTTACCACCGGGGAGCTGTTTTTT. Translated, it gives CASSFPAGVTTGELFF.

The chain uses TRBV7-9 and TRBJ2-3; 8 positions agree with TRBD1. Germline assignment: CDR1 SEHNR and CDR2 FQNEAQ (reference sequence). CDR3 length: 15 amino acids. J lost 3 bases, V lost 5 bases, and 7 bases had no gene match. The CDR3 spells CASSQQGQGTDTQYF. The CDR3 nucleotides read TGTGCCAGCAGCCAACAAGGACAGGGTACAGATACGCAGTATTTT.

This chain connects TRBV6-6 to TRBJ2-3, with 7 bases aligning to TRBD2. The germline V gene encodes CDR1 MNHNY and CDR2 SVGAGI (reference sequence). Trimming removed 7 bases from V and 6 bases from J; junction bases left unmatched: 13. This CDR3 is built from 15 residues. CDR3 protein: CASIGLGEPSDTQYF. As DNA, the CDR3 is TGTGCCAGCATTGGACTAGGAGAGCCATCTGATACGCAGTATTTT.

This clone is a singleton in its sample. V gene TRBV7-9 combines with J gene TRBJ2-3, with D possibly TRBD1 on 6 matching bases. The CDR3 extends over 13 amino acids. Trimming left V 6 bases short and J 0 bases short, with 7 bases between. Germline lookup yields CDR1 SEHNR and CDR2 FQNEAQ (reference sequence). The CDR3 sequence: CASSGQSTDTQYF. The CDR3 region has the DNA TGTGCCAGCAGTGGACAGAGCACAGATACGCAGTATTTT.

The V gene is TRBV24-1, the J gene TRBJ2-3, with TRBD1 matching over 7 bases. This CDR3 comprises 16 residues. Germline assignment: CDR1 KGHDR and CDR2 SFDVKD. J lost 2 bases, V lost 9 bases, and 13 bases had no gene match. The CDR3 sequence is CATSRAGTDHTDTQYF. CDR3 nucleotides: TGTGCCACCTCACGGGCCGGGACAGACCACACAGATACGCAGTATTTT.

The rearrangement joins TRBV7-8 to TRBJ2-3; 7 bases are shared with TRBD2. The germline V gene encodes CDR1 SGHVS and CDR2 FQNEAQ. The CDR3 extends over 14 amino acids. The V and J ends lost 5 bases and 6 bases, in that order; junction bases with no gene match: 8. As DNA, the CDR3 is TGTGCCAGCAGCCCCGGACTAGAATCGGATACGCAGTATTTT. It translates to CASSPGLESDTQYF. Complete variable domain (other parts from reference TRBV7-8 and TRBJ2-3): GAGVSQSPRYKVAKRGQDVALRCDPISGHVSLFWYQQALGQGPEFLTYFQNEAQLDKSGLPSDRFFAERPEGSVSTLKIQRTQQEDSAVYLCASSPGLESDTQYFGPGTRLTVL.

The chain is built from TRBV5-1 and TRBJ1-5; 11 bases are shared with TRBD1. This CDR3 comprises 16 residues. The germline CDR1 and CDR2 sequences are SGHRS and YFSETQ. J lost 6 bases, V lost 4 bases, and 9 bases had no gene match. The CDR3 sequence: CASSLTGTGGGQPQHF. CDR3 bases: TGCGCCAGCAGCCTAACCGGGACAGGGGGTGGTCAGCCCCAGCATTTT.

DNA for the CDR3: TGTGCCAGCAGCTTAAGACGACAGGTACTGAGCTCCTACGAGCAGTACTTC. Residues: CASSLRRQVLSSYEQYF. The V and J genes are TRBV11-2 and TRBJ2-7; D is possibly TRBD1 (6 bases). Trimming took 2 bases from V and 0 from J, leaving 17 bases between them. CDR3 length: 17 residues. CDR1 is SGHAT and CDR2 is FQNNGV in the germline V gene. The full variable domain, rest sourced from reference TRBV11-2 and TRBJ2-7, is EAGVAQSPRYKIIEKRQSVAFWCNPISGHATLYWYQQILGQGPKLLIQFQNNGVVDDSQLPKDRFSAERLKGVDSTLKIQPAKLEDSAVYLCASSLRRQVLSSYEQYFGPGTRLTVT.

The rearrangement links TRBV5-6 to TRBJ1-2; 7 nucleotides align to TRBD1. J gave up 3 bases and V 4 bases, and 12 bases lay outside the gene matches. Germline V gene data show CDR1 as SGHDT and CDR2 as YYEEEE. This CDR3 region has 16 residues. The DNA for the CDR3 is TGTGCCAGCAGCCAAAAGGCAGGGGGTCCCCACTATGGCTACACCTTC. Protein sequence: CASSQKAGGPHYGYTF.

The V and J genes are TRBV2 and TRBJ1-6, with unresolved D. The germline V gene encodes CDR1 SNHLY and CDR2 FYNNEI. V was pared by 6 bases and J by 5 bases, with 5 bases between. This CDR3 spans 12 amino acids. The CDR3 loop reads CASRGDNSPLHF. Written as DNA, the CDR3 is TGTGCCAGCAGGGGCGATAATTCACCCCTCCACTTT.

The chain links TRBV4-3 to TRBJ2-2; D gene ambiguous. V shed 0 bases and J shed 5 bases, with 13 bases lying between them. Per germline, CDR1 LGHNA and CDR2 YSLEER. The CDR3 runs 16 residues. The CDR3 sequence: CASSQDLLLTTGELFF. The CDR3 DNA is TGCGCCAGCAGCCAAGATTTGCTCCTAACGACCGGGGAGCTGTTTTTT.

This rearrangement joins TRBV12-5 to TRBJ1-1; no definite D call. The CDR3 is 13 residues long. V lost 7 bases, J lost 1 base, and 10 bases lay in between. Germline CDR1 and CDR2: LGHNT and FRNRAP. CDR3 coding DNA: TGTGCTAGTGAGGAAGACTCGAACACTGAAGCTTTCTTT. Protein: CASEEDSNTEAFF.

The CDR3 protein is CASSVPGLTYEQYF. The CDR3 bases are TGTGCCAGTAGTGTCCCCGGGTTAACCTACGAGCAGTACTTC. This chain connects TRBV19 to TRBJ2-7; D gene unclear. Germline CDR1 and CDR2: LNHDA and SQIVND (reference sequence). V was pared by 5 bases and J by 2 bases, with 13 bases between. This CDR3 is built from 14 residues.

This clone is a singleton in its sample. As DNA, the CDR3 is TGTGCCAGCAGCTGGTTCCTAGCGTGGGCATCCAATGAGCAGTTCTTC. This translates into CASSWFLAWASNEQFF. This sequence joins TRBV7-9 and TRBJ2-1, with D maybe TRBD2 (6 bases). The CDR3 consists of 16 residues. V lost 4 bases and J 6 bases, leaving 19 bases between the germline ends. CDR1 is SEHNR, CDR2 FQNEAQ, per germline (reference sequence).

This clone was counted once. The chain recombines TRBV12-3 or TRBV12-4 with TRBJ1-4; D might be TRBD1 (6 bases). The CDR3 is 13 amino acids. Deletions cut 6 bases from V and 7 bases from J, with 12 bases between. The CDR3 DNA reads TGTGCCAGCAGCCCGGGGGGCGTTGAAAAACTGTTTTTT. The encoded protein is CASSPGGVEKLFF.

This chain uses TRBV5-4 with TRBJ2-5, with 12 bases identical to TRBD2. The germline V gene encodes CDR1 SGHNT and CDR2 YYREEE (reference sequence). The CDR3 is 17 residues long. With V trimmed by 2 bases and J by 0 bases, 5 bases remained unmatched. The CDR3 is CASSLRLAGVNQETQYF. The CDR3 coding sequence is TGTGCCAGCAGCTTACGACTAGCGGGAGTCAACCAAGAGACCCAGTACTTC.

The chain recombines TRBV11-3 with TRBJ2-1; D might be TRBD2 (5 bases). This CDR3 spans 13 amino acids. Trimming shortened V by 4 bases and J by 5 bases, and 9 bases separated the two germline ends. Germline CDR1 SGHNT, CDR2 YENEEA. The CDR3 region has the DNA TGTGCCAGCAGCTCTTTAGCGAACAATGAGCAGTTCTTC. Amino acids: CASSSLANNEQFF.

The chain employs TRBV5-5 and TRBJ2-7; 10 bases are a match to TRBD2. This CDR3 has 16 amino acids. V shed 2 bases and J 4 bases; nucleotides not matched to a gene: 9. Germline V CDR1 and CDR2: SGHKS, YYEKEE (reference sequence). The CDR3 region has the DNA TGTGCCAGCAGCTTTATCCTAGCGGGAGTTTTTTACGAGCAGTACTTC. Translated, it gives CASSFILAGVFYEQYF.